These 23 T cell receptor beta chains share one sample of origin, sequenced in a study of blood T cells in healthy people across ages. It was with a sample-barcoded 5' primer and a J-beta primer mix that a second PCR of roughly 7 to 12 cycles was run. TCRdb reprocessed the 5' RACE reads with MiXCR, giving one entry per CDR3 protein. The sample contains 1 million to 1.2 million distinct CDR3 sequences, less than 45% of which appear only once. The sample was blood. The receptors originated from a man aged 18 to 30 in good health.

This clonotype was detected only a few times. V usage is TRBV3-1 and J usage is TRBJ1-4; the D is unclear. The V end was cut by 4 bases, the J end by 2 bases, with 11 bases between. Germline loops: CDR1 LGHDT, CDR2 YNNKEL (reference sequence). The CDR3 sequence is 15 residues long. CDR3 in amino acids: CASSPNTGTNEKLFF. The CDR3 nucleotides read TGTGCCAGCAGCCCTAACACCGGGACTAATGAAAAACTGTTTTTT.

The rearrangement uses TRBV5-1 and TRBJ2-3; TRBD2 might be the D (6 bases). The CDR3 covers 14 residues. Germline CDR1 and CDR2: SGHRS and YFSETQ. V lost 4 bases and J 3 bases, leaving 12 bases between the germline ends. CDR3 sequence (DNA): TGCGCCAGCAGCCCGACTAGGGCAACAGATACGCAGTATTTT. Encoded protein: CASSPTRATDTQYF.

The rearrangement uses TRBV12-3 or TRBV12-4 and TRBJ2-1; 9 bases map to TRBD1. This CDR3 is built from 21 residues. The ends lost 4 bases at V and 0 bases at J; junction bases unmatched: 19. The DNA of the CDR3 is TGTGCCAGCAGTTCACCTCAGGGACAGGGCATGCCCCCTAGCTCCTACAATGAGCAGTTCTTC. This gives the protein CASSSPQGQGMPPSSYNEQFF.

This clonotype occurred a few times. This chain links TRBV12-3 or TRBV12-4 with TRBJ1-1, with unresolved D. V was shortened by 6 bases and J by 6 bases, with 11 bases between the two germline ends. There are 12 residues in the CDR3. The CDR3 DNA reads TGTGCCAGCAGGGCCCCGCGCGCTGAAGCTTTCTTT. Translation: CASRAPRAEAFF.

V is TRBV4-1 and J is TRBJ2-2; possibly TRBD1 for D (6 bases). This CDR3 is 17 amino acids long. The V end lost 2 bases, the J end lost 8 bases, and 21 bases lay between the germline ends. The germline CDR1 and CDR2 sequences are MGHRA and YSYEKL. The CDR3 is CASSQRTILQGRGELFF. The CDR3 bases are TGCGCCAGCAGCCAAAGGACCATCCTACAGGGAAGGGGGGAGCTGTTTTTT.

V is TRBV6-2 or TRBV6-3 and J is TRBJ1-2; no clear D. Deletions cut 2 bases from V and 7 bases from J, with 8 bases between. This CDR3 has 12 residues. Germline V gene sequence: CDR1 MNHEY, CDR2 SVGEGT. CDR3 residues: CASSYTERGYTF. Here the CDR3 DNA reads TGTGCCAGCAGTTACACGGAGCGTGGCTACACCTTC.

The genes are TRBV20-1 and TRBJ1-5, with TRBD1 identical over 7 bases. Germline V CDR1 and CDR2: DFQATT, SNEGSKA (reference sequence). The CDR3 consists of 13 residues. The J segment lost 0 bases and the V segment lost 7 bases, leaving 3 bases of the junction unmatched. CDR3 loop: CSVTGDSNQPQHF. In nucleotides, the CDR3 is TGCAGTGTAACAGGGGATAGCAATCAGCCCCAGCATTTT.

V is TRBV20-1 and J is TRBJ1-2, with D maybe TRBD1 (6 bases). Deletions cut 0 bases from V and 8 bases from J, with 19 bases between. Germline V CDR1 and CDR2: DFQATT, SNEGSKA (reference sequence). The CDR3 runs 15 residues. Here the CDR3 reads CSARDEAGELGGYTF. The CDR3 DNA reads TGCAGTGCTAGAGATGAGGCAGGGGAGTTAGGCGGCTACACCTTC.

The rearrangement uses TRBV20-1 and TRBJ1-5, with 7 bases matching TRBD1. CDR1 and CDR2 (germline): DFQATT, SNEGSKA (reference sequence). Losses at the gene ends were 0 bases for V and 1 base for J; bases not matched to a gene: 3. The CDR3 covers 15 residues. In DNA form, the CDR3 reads TGCAGTGCTAGAGAGACAGGGAGAAGCAATCAGCCCCAGCATTTT. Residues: CSARETGRSNQPQHF.

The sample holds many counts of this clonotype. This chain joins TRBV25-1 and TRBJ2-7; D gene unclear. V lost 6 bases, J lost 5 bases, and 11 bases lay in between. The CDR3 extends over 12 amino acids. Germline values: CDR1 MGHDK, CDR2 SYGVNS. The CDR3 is CASSRLGHEQYF. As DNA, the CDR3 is TGTGCCAGCAGCCGTCTTGGTCACGAGCAGTACTTC.

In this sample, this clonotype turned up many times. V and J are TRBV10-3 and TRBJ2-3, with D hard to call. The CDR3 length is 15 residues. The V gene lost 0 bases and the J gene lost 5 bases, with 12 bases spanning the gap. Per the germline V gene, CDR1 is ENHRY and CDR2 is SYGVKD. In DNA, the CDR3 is TGTGCCATCAGTGAGTCGGTCAGGATGGGAGATACGCAGTATTTT. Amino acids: CAISESVRMGDTQYF.

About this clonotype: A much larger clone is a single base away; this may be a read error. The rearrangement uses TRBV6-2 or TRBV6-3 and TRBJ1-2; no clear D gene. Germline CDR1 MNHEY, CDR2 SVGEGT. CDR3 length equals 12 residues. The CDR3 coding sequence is TGTGCCAGCAATTACGGGAACTATGGCTACACCTTC. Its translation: CASNYGNYGYTF.

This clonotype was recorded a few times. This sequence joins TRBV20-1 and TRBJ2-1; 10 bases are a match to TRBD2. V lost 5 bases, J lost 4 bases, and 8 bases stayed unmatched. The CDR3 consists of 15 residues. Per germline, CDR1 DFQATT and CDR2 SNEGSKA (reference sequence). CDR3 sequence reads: CSALVSGGLYNEQFF. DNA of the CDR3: TGCAGTGCTTTGGTTAGCGGGGGGTTGTACAATGAGCAGTTCTTC.

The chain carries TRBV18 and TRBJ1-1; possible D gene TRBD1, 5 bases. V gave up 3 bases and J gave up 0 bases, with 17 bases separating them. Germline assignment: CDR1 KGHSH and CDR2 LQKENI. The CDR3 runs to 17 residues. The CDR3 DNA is TGTGCCAGCTCACCTGACCCGTTACAGGTCCTGAACACTGAAGCTTTCTTT. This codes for CASSPDPLQVLNTEAFF. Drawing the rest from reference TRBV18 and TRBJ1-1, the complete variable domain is NAGVMQNPRHLVRRRGQEARLRCSPMKGHSHVYWYRQLPEEGLKFMVYLQKENIIDESGMPKERFSAEFPKEGPSILRIQQVVRGDSAAYFCASSPDPLQVLNTEAFFGQGTRLTVV.

The CDR3 bases are TGTGCCAGCAGCCGTGACAGAAGCCATGGCTACACCTTC. Amino acid sequence: CASSRDRSHGYTF. V is TRBV5-6 and J is TRBJ1-2; a weak D match, TRBD1 (5 bases). From germline, CDR1 is SGHDT and CDR2 YYEEEE. CDR3 length: 13 residues. V gave up 4 bases and J gave up 6 bases, with 13 bases separating them.

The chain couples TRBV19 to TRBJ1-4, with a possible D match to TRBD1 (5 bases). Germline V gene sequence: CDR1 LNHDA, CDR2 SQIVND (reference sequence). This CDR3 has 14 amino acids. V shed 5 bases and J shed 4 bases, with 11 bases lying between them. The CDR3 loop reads CASSPTARNEKLFF. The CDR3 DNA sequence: TGTGCCAGTAGTCCGACAGCCCGTAATGAAAAACTGTTTTTT.

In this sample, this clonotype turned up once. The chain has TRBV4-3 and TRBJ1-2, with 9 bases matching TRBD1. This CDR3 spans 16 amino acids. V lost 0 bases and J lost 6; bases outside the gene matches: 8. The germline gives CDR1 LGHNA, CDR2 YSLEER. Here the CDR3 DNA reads TGCGCCAGCAGCCAAGATATTGTCGGGACAGGGAATGGCTACACCTTC. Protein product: CASSQDIVGTGNGYTF.

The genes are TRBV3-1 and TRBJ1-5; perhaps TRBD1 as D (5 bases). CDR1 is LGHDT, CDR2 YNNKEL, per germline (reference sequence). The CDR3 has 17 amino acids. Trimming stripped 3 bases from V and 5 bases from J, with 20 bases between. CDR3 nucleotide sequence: TGTGCCAGCAGCCATCGACCGGGGCCTGTAGGCGATCAGCCCCAGCATTTT. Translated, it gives CASSHRPGPVGDQPQHF.

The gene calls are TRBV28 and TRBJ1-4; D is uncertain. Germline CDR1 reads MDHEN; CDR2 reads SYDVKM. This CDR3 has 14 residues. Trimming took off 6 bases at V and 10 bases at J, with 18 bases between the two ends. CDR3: CASRPAGKPGKLFF. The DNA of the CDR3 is TGTGCCAGCAGGCCCGCAGGAAAACCGGGAAAACTGTTTTTT.

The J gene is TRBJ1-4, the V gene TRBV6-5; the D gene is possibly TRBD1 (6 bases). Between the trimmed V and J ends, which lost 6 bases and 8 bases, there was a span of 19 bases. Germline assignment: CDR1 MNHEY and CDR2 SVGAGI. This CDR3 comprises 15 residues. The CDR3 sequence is CASRRSWGADEKLFF. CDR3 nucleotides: TGTGCCAGCAGACGCTCGTGGGGGGCGGACGAAAAACTGTTTTTT.

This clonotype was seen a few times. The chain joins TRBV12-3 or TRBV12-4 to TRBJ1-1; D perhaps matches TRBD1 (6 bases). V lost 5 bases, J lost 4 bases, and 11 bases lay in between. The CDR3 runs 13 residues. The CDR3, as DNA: TGTGCCAGCAGTGGGGGGCGCGGCACTGAAGCTTTCTTT. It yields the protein CASSGGRGTEAFF.

CDR3 DNA: TGTGCCAGCAGTTCCCTGGGGCGGAACACCATATATTTT. Protein sequence: CASSSLGRNTIYF. The rearrangement joins TRBV12-3 or TRBV12-4 to TRBJ1-3; TRBD1 is a possible D gene (5 bases). V gave up 4 bases and J gave up 7 bases, with 11 bases separating them. The CDR3 totals 13 residues.

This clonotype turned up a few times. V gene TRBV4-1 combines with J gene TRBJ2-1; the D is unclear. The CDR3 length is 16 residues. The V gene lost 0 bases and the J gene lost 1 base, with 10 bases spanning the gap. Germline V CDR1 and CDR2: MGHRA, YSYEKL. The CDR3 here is CASSQDPETSYNEQFF. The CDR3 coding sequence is TGCGCCAGCAGCCAAGATCCCGAGACTTCCTACAATGAGCAGTTCTTC.